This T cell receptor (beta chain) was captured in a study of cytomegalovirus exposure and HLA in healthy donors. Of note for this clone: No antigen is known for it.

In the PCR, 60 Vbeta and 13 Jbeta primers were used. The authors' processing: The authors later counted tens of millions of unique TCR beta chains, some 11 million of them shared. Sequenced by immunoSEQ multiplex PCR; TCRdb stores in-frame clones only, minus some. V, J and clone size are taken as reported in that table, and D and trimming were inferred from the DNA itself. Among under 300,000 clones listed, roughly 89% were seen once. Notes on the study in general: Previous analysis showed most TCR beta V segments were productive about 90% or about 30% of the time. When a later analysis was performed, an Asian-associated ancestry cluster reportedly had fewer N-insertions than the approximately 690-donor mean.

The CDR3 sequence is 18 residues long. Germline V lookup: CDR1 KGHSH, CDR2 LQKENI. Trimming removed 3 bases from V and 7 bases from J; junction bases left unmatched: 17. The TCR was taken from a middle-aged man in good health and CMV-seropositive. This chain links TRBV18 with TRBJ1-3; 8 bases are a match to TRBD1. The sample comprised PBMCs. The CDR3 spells CASSPNLGTGPRGNTIYF. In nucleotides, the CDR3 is TGTGCCAGCTCACCGAACCTCGGGACAGGACCTCGAGGGAACACCATATATTTT.